The source of this T cell receptor (beta chain) is a study of blood T cells in healthy people across ages. Study-level background: About one barcoded beta molecule per two T cells came from capture by template switching. Points from the study as a whole: Among T cells, TCR beta diversity per million cells dropped roughly linearly as age rose. There was a strong correlation between TCR beta diversity and naive T cell percentage.

A word on this clonotype: No antigen is known for it.

Primers used in a second PCR of roughly 6 to 11 cycles were a sample-barcoded 5' primer and a J-beta primer mix. A 12-random-nucleotide template-switch adaptor tagged each cDNA molecule. MiXCR, applied by TCRdb to the 5' RACE reads, yields one record per CDR3 protein. This table has over 700,000 distinct CDR3 sequences, roughly 50% appearing once. Germline V gene data show CDR1 as SNHLY and CDR2 as FYNNEI. Trimming pared 6 bases from V and 0 bases from J, leaving 12 bases between. The CDR3 contains 15 residues. The genes are TRBV2 and TRBJ2-4; D is perhaps TRBD1 (6 bases). This receptor was obtained from a man aged 80 or over in good health. Source material: blood. The CDR3 DNA sequence: TGTGCCAGCAGCGAGGACAGTCAAGCCAAAAACATTCAGTACTTC. Protein product: CASSEDSQAKNIQYF. Filled out from reference TRBV2 and TRBJ2-4, the complete variable domain reads EPEVTQTPSHQVTQMGQEVILRCVPISNHLYFYWYRQILGQKVEFLVSFYNNEISEKSEIFDDQFSVERPDGSNFTLKIRSTKLEDSAMYFCASSEDSQAKNIQYFGAGTRLSVL.